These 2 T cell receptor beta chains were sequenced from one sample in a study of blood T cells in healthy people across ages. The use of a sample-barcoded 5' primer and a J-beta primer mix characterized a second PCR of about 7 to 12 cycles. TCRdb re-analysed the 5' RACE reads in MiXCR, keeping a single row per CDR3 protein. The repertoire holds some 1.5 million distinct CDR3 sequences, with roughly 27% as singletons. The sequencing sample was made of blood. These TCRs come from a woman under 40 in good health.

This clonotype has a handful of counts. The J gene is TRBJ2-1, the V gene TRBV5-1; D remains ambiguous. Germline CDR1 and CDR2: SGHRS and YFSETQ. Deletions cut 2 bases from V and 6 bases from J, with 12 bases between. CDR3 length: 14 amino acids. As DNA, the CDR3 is TGCGCCAGCAGCTTACCCTTGACGGGCAATGAGCAGTTCTTC. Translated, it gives CASSLPLTGNEQFF.

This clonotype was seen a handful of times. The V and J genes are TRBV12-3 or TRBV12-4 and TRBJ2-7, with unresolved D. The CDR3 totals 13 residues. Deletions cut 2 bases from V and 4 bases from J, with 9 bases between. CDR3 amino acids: CASSLKERYEQYF. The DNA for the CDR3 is TGTGCCAGCAGTTTAAAGGAGAGATACGAGCAGTACTTC.